One sample yielded the 18 T cell receptor beta chains listed below, sequenced in a study of response to subunit inactivated influenza vaccine. TCRdb fed the RT-PCR reads into MiXCR, producing one record per CDR3 protein. The sample shows 550,000 to 600,000 distinct CDR3 sequences, roughly 10% of them seen only once. The sequences come from PBMCs from blood, collected on the day of vaccination. These TCRs come from a man aged 50 to 60 who received an inactivated influenza vaccine.

This clonotype has ten or more counts. This chain uses TRBV5-1 with TRBJ2-1, with D tentatively TRBD1 (6 bases). Looked up from germline, CDR1 is SGHRS and CDR2 is YFSETQ. The CDR3 loop spans 15 amino acids. V shed 3 bases and J shed 3 bases, with 13 bases lying between them. CDR3 DNA sequence: TGCGCCAGCAGCTCCCTCGACAGGCTCTACAATGAGCAGTTCTTC. Encoded protein: CASSSLDRLYNEQFF. The full variable domain, in which reference TRBV5-1 and TRBJ2-1 provide the parts outside the CDR3, is KAGVTQTPRYLIKTRGQQVTLSCSPISGHRSVSWYQQTPGQGLQFLFEYFSETQRNKGNFPGRFSGRQFSNSRSEMNVSTLELGDSALYLCASSSLDRLYNEQFFGPGTRLTVL.

The chain is built from TRBV3-1 and TRBJ2-5, with 9 bases identical to TRBD2. V shed 6 bases, J shed 5 bases, and the junction held 4 bases outside the gene matches. The CDR3 runs to 13 residues. Germline loops: CDR1 LGHDT, CDR2 YNNKEL (reference sequence). The CDR3 region has the DNA TGTGCCAGCAGTGGGACTAGCTCGGAGACCCAGTACTTC. It specifies CASSGTSSETQYF.

The V gene is TRBV7-8, the J gene TRBJ1-6; possible D gene TRBD1, 5 bases. This CDR3 contains 18 residues. The V gene's germline CDR1 is SGHVS and CDR2 FQNEAQ. V was trimmed by 1 base and J by 6 bases, leaving 19 bases between them. The CDR3 spells CASSLGRRVGRINSPLHF. The CDR3 bases are TGTGCCAGCAGCTTAGGGCGCCGAGTGGGACGGATTAATTCACCCCTCCACTTT.

This clonotype was counted between two and nine times. V and J are TRBV20-1 and TRBJ2-2; 8 bases map to TRBD2. Germline V gene lookup returns CDR1 DFQATT and CDR2 SNEGSKA (reference sequence). CDR3 length: 15 residues. The V and J ends lost 3 bases and 9 bases, in that order; junction bases with no gene match: 12. The CDR3 DNA follows: TGCAGTGCTAGGGCCGGGACTAGGTGGTTCCGGGAGCTGTTTTTT. This codes for CSARAGTRWFRELFF.

This clonotype came up a few times. The chain links TRBV18 to TRBJ2-1; possibly TRBD1 or TRBD2 for D (5 bases each). Germline V gene lookup returns CDR1 KGHSH and CDR2 LQKENI. Trimming took 5 bases from V and 5 from J, leaving 25 bases between them. CDR3 size: 18 residues. In DNA, the CDR3 is TGTGCCAGCTCAACAGGCTTAGGCGGCGGGTTTTTAGACAATGAGCAGTTCTTC. The encoded protein is CASSTGLGGGFLDNEQFF. The full variable domain, completed using reference TRBV18 and TRBJ2-1, is NAGVMQNPRHLVRRRGQEARLRCSPMKGHSHVYWYRQLPEEGLKFMVYLQKENIIDESGMPKERFSAEFPKEGPSILRIQQVVRGDSAAYFCASSTGLGGGFLDNEQFFGPGTRLTVL.

This clonotype was found a few times. This chain joins TRBV12-3 or TRBV12-4 and TRBJ2-3, with TRBD1 matching 10 bases. The CDR3 has 15 amino acids. Trimming cost V 6 bases and J 6 bases; bases outside gene matches: 9. CDR3 residues: CASRGDRGHGDTQYF. The CDR3 DNA reads as TGTGCCAGCAGAGGCGACAGGGGGCATGGGGATACGCAGTATTTT.

CDR3 region: CSARTGTSGGELFF. Written as DNA, the CDR3 is TGCAGTGCTAGAACCGGGACTAGTGGCGGGGAGCTGTTTTTT. The rearrangement links TRBV20-1 to TRBJ2-2, with 8 bases that match TRBD2. The germline gives CDR1 DFQATT, CDR2 SNEGSKA (reference sequence). There are 14 residues in the CDR3. J was trimmed by 7 bases and V by 2 bases; bases with no gene match: 6.

The genes are TRBV18 and TRBJ2-5, with unresolved D. CDR1 KGHSH and CDR2 LQKENI come from the germline V gene. The CDR3 has 14 amino acids. V was clipped by 0 bases and J by 4 bases, with 9 bases between them. The CDR3: CASSPPVPGETQYF. The CDR3 DNA follows: TGTGCCAGCTCACCACCGGTCCCAGGAGAGACCCAGTACTTC.

This clonotype was seen a few times. CDR3 DNA sequence: TGTGCCAGCAGTTCCTCCTTACTAGCGGGGTTTCGCAATGAGCAGTTCTTC. Translated: CASSSSLLAGFRNEQFF. The rearrangement links TRBV27 to TRBJ2-1; 10 bases match TRBD2. The CDR3 covers 17 residues. V gave up 4 bases and J gave up 6 bases; unmatched junction bases: 12. Per the germline V gene, CDR1 is MNHEY and CDR2 is SMNVEV (reference sequence).

This clonotype occurred many times. This chain connects TRBV10-3 to TRBJ1-4; D unresolved. From germline, CDR1 is ENHRY and CDR2 SYGVKD. The CDR3 loop spans 14 amino acids. V was clipped by 0 bases and J by 5 bases, with 7 bases between them. CDR3 protein: CAISESFGNEKLFF. CDR3 nucleotide sequence: TGTGCCATCAGTGAGTCGTTTGGGAATGAAAAACTGTTTTTT.

This clonotype was recorded many times. This chain links TRBV11-2 with TRBJ2-7, with D hard to call. The CDR3 is made up of 15 amino acids. V lost 2 bases to trimming and J lost 0 bases, with 11 bases between them. Germline CDR1 reads SGHAT; CDR2 reads FQNNGV. CDR3 loop: CASSLNSLASYEQYF. CDR3 DNA: TGTGCCAGCAGCTTAAACTCACTGGCCTCCTACGAGCAGTACTTC.

The rearrangement joins TRBV20-1 to TRBJ2-7; the D gene could be TRBD1 or TRBD2 (5 bases each). Trimming removed 3 bases at V and 7 bases at J, with 16 bases between. The V gene's germline CDR1 is DFQATT and CDR2 SNEGSKA (reference sequence). There are 13 residues in the CDR3. CDR3 bases: TGCAGTGCTAGGGGGGTCTCTCCGTGGGAGCAGTACTTC. It yields the protein CSARGVSPWEQYF.

The chain recombines TRBV9 with TRBJ1-1, with TRBD1 as a possible D gene (5 bases). This CDR3 has 13 amino acids. Trimming stripped 0 bases from V and 6 bases from J, with 9 bases between. Germline CDR1 reads SGDLS; CDR2 reads YYNGEE. CDR3 coding DNA: TGTGCCAGCAGCGTAGTTACAGGCGCTGAAGCTTTCTTT. It yields the protein CASSVVTGAEAFF.

This clonotype showed up just a few times. CDR3 sequence: CASTDGAGWYNEQFF. The CDR3 DNA sequence: TGTGCCAGCACCGATGGGGCCGGATGGTACAATGAGCAGTTCTTC. The chain employs TRBV12-3 or TRBV12-4 and TRBJ2-1, with a tentative D call TRBD1 (5 bases). The CDR3 length is 15 residues. Between the trimmed V and J ends, which lost 7 bases and 4 bases, there was a span of 17 bases.

This clonotype was counted between two and nine times. This chain connects TRBV28 to TRBJ2-1; TRBD1 matches at 8 bases. This CDR3 has 20 amino acids. The germline V gene has CDR1 MDHEN and CDR2 SYDVKM. The V and J ends lost 10 bases and 0 bases, in that order; junction bases with no gene match: 23. The CDR3 loop is CATPLRDRLAGLSSYNEQFF. CDR3 coding DNA: TGTGCCACCCCTCTCCGGGACAGGTTAGCTGGTCTTAGCTCCTACAATGAGCAGTTCTTC.

This clonotype was detected ten times or more. The rearrangement links TRBV28 to TRBJ1-1; the D is unclear. The CDR3 consists of 14 residues. V lost 0 bases, J lost 2 bases, and 7 bases lay in between. Germline assignment: CDR1 MDHEN and CDR2 SYDVKM. CDR3: CASSLWPANTEAFF. The CDR3 bases are TGTGCCAGCAGTTTATGGCCGGCAAACACTGAAGCTTTCTTT.

Note on this clonotype: A read error may explain this, as a much larger clone is one base away. The chain links TRBV11-2 to TRBJ2-1; 9 bases are shared with TRBD2. Germline V gene lookup returns CDR1 SGHAT and CDR2 FQNNGV. This CDR3 contains 15 residues. Germline trimming cut 3 bases from V and 4 bases from J; bases unmatched to any gene: 4. CDR3 amino acids: CASSLRLAVYNEQFF. The CDR3 region has the DNA TGTGCCAGCAGCTTGAGACTAGCGGTTTACAATGAGCAGTTCTTC.

The V call is TRBV19, the J call TRBJ2-1; the D is unclear. Germline assignment: CDR1 LNHDA and CDR2 SQIVND (reference sequence). V was cut by 4 bases and J by 7 bases, with 8 bases left in between. This CDR3 contains 12 residues. The CDR3 DNA sequence: TGTGCCAGTAGTACCATTTGGAATGAGCAGTTCTTC. This encodes CASSTIWNEQFF.